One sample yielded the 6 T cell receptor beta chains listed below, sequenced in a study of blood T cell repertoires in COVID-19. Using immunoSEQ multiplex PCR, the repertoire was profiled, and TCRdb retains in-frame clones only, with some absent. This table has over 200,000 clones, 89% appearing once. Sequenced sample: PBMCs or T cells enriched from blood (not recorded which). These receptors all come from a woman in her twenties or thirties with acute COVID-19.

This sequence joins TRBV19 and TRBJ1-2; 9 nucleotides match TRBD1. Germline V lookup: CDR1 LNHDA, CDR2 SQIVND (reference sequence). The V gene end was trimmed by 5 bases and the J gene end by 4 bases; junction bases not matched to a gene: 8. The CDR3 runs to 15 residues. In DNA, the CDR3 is TGTGCCAGTAGTTTAACAGGGGGCGTGAGCTATGGCTACACCTTC. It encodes CASSLTGGVSYGYTF.

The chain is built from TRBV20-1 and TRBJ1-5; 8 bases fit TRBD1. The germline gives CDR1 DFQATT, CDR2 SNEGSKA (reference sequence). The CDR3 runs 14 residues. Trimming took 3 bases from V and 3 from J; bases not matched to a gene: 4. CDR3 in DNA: TGCAGTGCTAGTCCAGGGGGCTTCAATCAGCCCCAGCATTTT. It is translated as CSASPGGFNQPQHF.

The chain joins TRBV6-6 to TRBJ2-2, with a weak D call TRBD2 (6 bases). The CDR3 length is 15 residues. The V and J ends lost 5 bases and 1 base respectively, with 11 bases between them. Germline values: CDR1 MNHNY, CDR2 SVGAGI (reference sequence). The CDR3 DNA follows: TGTGCCAGCAGTCATGGGACTGGGAACACCGGGGAGCTGTTTTTT. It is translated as CASSHGTGNTGELFF.

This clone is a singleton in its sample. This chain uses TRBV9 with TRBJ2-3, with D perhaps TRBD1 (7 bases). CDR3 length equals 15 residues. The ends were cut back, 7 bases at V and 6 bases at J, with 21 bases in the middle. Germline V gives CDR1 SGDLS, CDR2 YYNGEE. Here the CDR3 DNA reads TGTGCCAGCGGCGGCCGGGACAGTGGGGGGGATACGCAGTATTTT. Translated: CASGGRDSGGDTQYF.

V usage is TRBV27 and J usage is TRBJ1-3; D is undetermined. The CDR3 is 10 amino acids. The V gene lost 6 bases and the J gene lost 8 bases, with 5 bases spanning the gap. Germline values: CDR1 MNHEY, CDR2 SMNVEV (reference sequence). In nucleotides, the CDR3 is TGTGCCAGCAGGCGGGACACCATATATTTT. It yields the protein CASRRDTIYF.

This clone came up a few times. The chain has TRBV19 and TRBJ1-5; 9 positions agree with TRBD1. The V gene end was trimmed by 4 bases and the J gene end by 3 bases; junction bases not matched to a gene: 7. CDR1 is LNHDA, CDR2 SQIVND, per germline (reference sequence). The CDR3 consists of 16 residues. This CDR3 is CASSTYGTGINQPQHF. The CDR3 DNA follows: TGTGCCAGTAGTACCTACGGGACAGGGATCAATCAGCCCCAGCATTTT.